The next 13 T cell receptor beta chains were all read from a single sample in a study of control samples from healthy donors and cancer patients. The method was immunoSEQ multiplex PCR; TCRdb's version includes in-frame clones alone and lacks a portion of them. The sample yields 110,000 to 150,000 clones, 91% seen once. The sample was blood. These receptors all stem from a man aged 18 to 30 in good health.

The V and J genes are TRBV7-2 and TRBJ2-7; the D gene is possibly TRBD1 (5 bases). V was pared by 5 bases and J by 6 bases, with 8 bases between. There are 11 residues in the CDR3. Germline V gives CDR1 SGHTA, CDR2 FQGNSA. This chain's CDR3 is CASSVGPEQYF. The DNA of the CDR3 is TGTGCCAGCAGCGTGGGGCCCGAGCAGTACTTC. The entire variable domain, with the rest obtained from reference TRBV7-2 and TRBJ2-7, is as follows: GAGVSQSPSNKVTEKGKDVELRCDPISGHTALYWYRQSLGQGLEFLIYFQGNSAPDKSGLPSDRFSAERTGGSVSTLTIQRTQQEDSAVYLCASSVGPEQYFGPGTRLTVT.

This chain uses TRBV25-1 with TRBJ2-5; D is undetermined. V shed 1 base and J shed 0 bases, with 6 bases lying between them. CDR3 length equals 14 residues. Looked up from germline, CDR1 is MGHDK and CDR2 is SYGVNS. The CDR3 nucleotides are TGTGCCAGCAGTGAATCTATCGACCAAGAGACCCAGTACTTC. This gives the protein CASSESIDQETQYF. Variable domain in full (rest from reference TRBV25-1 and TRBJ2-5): EADIYQTPRYLVIGTGKKITLECSQTMGHDKMYWYQQDPGMELHLIHYSYGVNSTEKGDLSSESTVSRIRTEHFPLTLESARPSHTSQYLCASSESIDQETQYFGPGTRLLVL.

The CDR3 loop is CASSYSTGLDGYTF. The CDR3 nucleotides read TGTGCCAGCAGTTACTCGACAGGGCTCGATGGCTACACCTTC. This chain uses TRBV6-5 with TRBJ1-2, with 7 positions matching TRBD1. The CDR3 loop spans 14 amino acids. V trimming: 0 bases; J trimming: 6 bases; junction bases outside the gene matches: 4. CDR1 MNHEY and CDR2 SVGAGI come from the germline V gene.

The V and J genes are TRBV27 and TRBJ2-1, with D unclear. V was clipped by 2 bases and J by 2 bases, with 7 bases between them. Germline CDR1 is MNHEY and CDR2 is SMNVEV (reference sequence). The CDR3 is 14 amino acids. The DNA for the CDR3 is TGTGCCAGCAGTTTAGTTGGGGCCTACAATGAGCAGTTCTTC. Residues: CASSLVGAYNEQFF.

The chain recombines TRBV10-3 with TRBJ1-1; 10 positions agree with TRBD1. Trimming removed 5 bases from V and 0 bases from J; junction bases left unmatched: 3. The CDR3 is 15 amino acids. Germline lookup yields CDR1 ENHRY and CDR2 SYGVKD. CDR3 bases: TGTGCCATCAGTAGACAGGGGGCCCTGAACACTGAAGCTTTCTTT. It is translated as CAISRQGALNTEAFF.

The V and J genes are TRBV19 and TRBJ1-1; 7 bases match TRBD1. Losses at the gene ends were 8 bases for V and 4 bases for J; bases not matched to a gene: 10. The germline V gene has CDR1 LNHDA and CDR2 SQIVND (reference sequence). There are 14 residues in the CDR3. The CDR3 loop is CASGLTGVGTEAFF. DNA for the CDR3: TGTGCCAGTGGACTCACAGGGGTAGGCACTGAAGCTTTCTTT.

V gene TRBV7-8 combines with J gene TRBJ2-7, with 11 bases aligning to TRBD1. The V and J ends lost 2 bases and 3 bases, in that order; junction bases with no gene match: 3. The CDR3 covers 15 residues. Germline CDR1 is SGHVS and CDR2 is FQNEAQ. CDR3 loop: CASSLRTGGIYEQYF. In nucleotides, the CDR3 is TGTGCCAGCAGCTTAAGGACAGGGGGCATCTACGAGCAGTACTTC.

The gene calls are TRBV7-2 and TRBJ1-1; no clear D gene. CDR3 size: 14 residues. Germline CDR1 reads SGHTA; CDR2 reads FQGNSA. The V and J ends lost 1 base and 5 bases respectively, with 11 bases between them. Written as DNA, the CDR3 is TGTGCCAGCAGCTTAGAATCGATAGGAACTGAAGCTTTCTTT. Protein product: CASSLESIGTEAFF.

The CDR3 protein is CASSQGIRGAPYEQYF. The DNA for the CDR3 is TGCGCCAGCAGCCAAGGGATCCGGGGGGCCCCCTACGAGCAGTACTTC. J is TRBJ2-7 and V is TRBV4-1; D is perhaps TRBD2 (7 bases). The CDR3 is 16 residues long. CDR1 and CDR2 (germline): MGHRA, YSYEKL. Trimming removed 1 base at V and 2 bases at J, with 15 bases between.

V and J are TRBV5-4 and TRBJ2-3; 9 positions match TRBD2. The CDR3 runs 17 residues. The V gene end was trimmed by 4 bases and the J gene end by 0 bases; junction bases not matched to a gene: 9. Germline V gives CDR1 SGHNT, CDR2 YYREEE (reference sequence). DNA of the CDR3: TGTGCCAGCAGCCCCGACCTAGCGGGGTATAGCACAGATACGCAGTATTTT. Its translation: CASSPDLAGYSTDTQYF.

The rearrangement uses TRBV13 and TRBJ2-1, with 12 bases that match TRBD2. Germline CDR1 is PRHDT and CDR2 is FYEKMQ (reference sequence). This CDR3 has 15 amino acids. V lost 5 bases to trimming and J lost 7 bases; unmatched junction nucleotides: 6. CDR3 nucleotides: TGTGCCAGCAGCACCCTAGCGGGGGGGGAGAATGAGCAGTTCTTC. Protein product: CASSTLAGGENEQFF.

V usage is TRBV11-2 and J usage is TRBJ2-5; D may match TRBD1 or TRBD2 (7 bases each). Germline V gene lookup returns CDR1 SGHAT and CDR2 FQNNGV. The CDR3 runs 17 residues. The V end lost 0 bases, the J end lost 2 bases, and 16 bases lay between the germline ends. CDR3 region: CASSLDQGGAFQETQYF. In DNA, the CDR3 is TGTGCCAGCAGCTTAGATCAGGGGGGGGCGTTTCAAGAGACCCAGTACTTC.

CDR3 nucleotide sequence: TGCGCCAGCAGCCCCCAAAAAGGGGCAGACCACGAGCAGTACTTC. It yields the protein CASSPQKGADHEQYF. The genes are TRBV4-1 and TRBJ2-7; D possibly corresponds to TRBD1 (5 bases). In germline, CDR1 is MGHRA, CDR2 YSYEKL. V lost 4 bases and J 5 bases, leaving 18 bases between the germline ends. The CDR3 has 15 residues.